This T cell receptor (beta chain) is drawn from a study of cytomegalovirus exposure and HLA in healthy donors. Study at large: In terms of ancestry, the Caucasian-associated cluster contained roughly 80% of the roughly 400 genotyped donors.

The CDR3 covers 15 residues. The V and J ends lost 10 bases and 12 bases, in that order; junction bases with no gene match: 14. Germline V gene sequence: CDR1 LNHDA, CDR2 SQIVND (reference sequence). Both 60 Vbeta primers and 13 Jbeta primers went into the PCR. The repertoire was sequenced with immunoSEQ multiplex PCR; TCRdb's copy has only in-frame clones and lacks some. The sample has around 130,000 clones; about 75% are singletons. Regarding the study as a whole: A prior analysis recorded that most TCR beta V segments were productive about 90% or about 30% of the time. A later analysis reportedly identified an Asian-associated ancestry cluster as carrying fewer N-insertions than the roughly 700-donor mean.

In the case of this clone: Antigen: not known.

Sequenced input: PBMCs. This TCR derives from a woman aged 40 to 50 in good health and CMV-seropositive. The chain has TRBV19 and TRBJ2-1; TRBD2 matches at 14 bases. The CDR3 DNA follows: TGTGCCACCGGACAGGGCGGGACTAGCGGGAGTACGCAGTTCTTC. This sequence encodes CATGQGGTSGSTQFF.